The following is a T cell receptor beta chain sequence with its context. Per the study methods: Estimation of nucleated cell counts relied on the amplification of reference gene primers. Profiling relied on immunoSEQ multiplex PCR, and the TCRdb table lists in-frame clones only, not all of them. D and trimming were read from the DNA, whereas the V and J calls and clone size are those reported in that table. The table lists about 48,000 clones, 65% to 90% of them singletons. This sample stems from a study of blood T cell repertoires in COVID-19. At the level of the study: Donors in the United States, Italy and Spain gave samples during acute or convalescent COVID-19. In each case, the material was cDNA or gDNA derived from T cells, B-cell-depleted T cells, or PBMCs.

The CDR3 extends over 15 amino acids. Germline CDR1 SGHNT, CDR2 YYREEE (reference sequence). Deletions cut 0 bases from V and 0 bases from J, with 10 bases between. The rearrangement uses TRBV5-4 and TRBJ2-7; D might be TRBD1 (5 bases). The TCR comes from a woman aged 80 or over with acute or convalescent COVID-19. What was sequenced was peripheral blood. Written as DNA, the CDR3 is TGTGCCAGCAGCTTGGCAGGGATGGGCTCCTACGAGCAGTACTTC. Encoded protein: CASSLAGMGSYEQYF.